Following are 5 T cell receptor beta chains from one sample sequenced in a study of T cell clonality in common variable immunodeficiency. Findings and caveats of the study: Fewer deletions and N-nucleotide insertions were reportedly seen in common variable immunodeficiency TCR beta sequences.

TCRdb's copy holds only in-frame clones and misses some; the assay was immunoSEQ multiplex PCR. The sample is made up of about 25,000 clones, none counted only once. Which antigens these TCRs recognize remains unknown. The source material was peripheral blood mononuclear cells. These receptors all stem from a human donor with common variable immunodeficiency.

Regarding this clone: The DNA ends 3 residues before the CDR3 does, and the rest of the CDR3 is filled in from the germline J gene. This chain uses TRBV7-3 with TRBJ2-5; D ambiguous. Trimming removed 3 bases at V and 3 bases at J, with 8 bases between. The germline V gene encodes CDR1 SGHTA and CDR2 FQGTGA. The CDR3 length is 13 residues. CDR3 bases read: TGTGCCAGCAGCTTTGGCCTGGAAGAGACC. Its translation: CASSFGLEET. The complete CDR3 protein is CASSFGLEETQYF.

About this clone itself: The read is 3 residues too short to cover the CDR3 end, so that end is filled in from the germline J gene. The chain carries TRBV30 and TRBJ1-6; TRBD1 aligns across 7 bases. Looked up from germline, CDR1 is GTSNPN and CDR2 is SVGIG (reference sequence). The ends lost 0 bases at V and 7 bases at J; junction bases unmatched: 9. This CDR3 is built from 16 residues. Incomplete CDR3 DNA: TGTGCCTGGAGTGTTCAGGGGGTTAGAAGAAATTCACCC. As protein: CAWSVQGVRRNSP. The full CDR3 reads CAWSVQGVRRNSPLHF.

Notes on this clone: The read falls 3 residues short of the CDR3 end, and the missing part is taken from the germline J gene. The V gene is TRBV19, the J gene TRBJ2-3, with 10 bases that match TRBD2. V was pared by 6 bases and J by 4 bases, with 10 bases of the junction left unmatched. In germline, CDR1 is LNHDA, CDR2 SQIVND (reference sequence). The CDR3 extends over 16 amino acids. The CDR3 DNA, read in part, is TGTGCCAGTAGACCCCTGGGGACTAGCGCTGCAGATACG. Translation: CASRPLGTSAADT. The entire CDR3 reads CASRPLGTSAADTQYF.

Regarding this clone: Read data end 3 residues before the CDR3 end; the end is taken from the germline J gene. The chain recombines TRBV4-2 with TRBJ2-7; D is possibly TRBD1 (5 bases). The germline CDR1 and CDR2 sequences are LGHNA and YNFKEQ. The CDR3 spans 13 residues. Deletions cut 4 bases from V and 2 bases from J, with 9 bases between. CDR3 amino acids: CASSPPTAYEQYF. Incomplete CDR3 DNA: TGTGCCAGCAGCCCTCCGACAGCCTACGAG.

In its sample, this clone was seen many times. The sequenced fragment ends 3 residues before the CDR3 boundary, so the rest is inferred from the germline J gene. The rearrangement links TRBV30 to TRBJ2-7, with 11 bases fitting TRBD2. This CDR3 is built from 16 residues. Trimming cost V 3 bases and J 1 base; bases outside gene matches: 8. CDR1 and CDR2 from the germline V gene are GTSNPN and SVGIG (reference sequence). The CDR3 region is CAWSALTSGISYEQYF. The CDR3 DNA, read in part, is TGTGCCTGGAGCGCCTTGACTAGCGGGATATCCTACGAG.